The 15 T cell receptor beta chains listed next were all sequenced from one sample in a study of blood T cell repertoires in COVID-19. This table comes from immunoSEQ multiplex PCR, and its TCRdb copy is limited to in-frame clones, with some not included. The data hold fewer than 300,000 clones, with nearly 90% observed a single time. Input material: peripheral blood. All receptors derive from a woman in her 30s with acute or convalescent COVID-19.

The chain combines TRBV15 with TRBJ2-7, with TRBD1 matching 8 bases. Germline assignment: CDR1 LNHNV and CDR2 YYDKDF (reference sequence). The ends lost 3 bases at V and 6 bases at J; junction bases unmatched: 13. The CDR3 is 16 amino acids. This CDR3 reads CATSREKQGTGSEQYF. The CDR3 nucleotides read TGTGCCACCAGCAGGGAAAAACAGGGGACAGGCTCCGAGCAGTACTTC. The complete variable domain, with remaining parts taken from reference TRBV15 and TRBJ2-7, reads DAMVIQNPRYQVTQFGKPVTLSCSQTLNHNVMYWYQQKSSQAPKLLFHYYDKDFNNEADTPDNFQSRRPNTSFCFLDIRSPGLGDTAMYLCATSREKQGTGSEQYFGPGTRLTVT.

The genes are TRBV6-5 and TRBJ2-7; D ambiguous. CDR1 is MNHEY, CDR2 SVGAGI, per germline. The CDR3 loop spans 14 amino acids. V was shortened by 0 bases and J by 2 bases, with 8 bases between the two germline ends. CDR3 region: CASSYSLQAYEQYF. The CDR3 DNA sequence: TGTGCCAGCAGTTACTCGTTGCAGGCCTACGAGCAGTACTTC.

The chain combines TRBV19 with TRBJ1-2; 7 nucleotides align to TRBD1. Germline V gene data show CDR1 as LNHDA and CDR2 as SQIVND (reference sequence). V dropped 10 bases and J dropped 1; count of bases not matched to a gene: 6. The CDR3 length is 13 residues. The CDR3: CATWDRLNYGYTF. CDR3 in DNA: TGTGCCACCTGGGACAGACTTAACTATGGCTACACCTTC.

DNA for the CDR3: TGCGCCAGCAGCTACGGGACAGGGGGTGGCTACACCTTC. It translates to CASSYGTGGGYTF. The V gene is TRBV5-1, the J gene TRBJ1-2, with TRBD1 matching over 11 bases. CDR3 length: 13 residues. Germline lookup yields CDR1 SGHRS and CDR2 YFSETQ. V lost 3 bases to trimming and J lost 7 bases; unmatched junction nucleotides: 2.

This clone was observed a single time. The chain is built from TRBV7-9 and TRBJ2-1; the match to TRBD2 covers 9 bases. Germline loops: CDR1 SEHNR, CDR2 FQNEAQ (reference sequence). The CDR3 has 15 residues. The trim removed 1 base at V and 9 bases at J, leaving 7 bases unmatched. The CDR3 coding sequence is TGTGCCAGCAGCTTAGTTAGCGGGAGAGACGGTGAGCAGTTCTTC. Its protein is CASSLVSGRDGEQFF.

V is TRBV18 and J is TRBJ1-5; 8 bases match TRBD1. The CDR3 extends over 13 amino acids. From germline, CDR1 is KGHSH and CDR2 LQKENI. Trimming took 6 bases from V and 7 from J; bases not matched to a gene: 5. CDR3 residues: CASSSTGAQPQHF. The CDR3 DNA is TGTGCCAGCTCCTCGACAGGGGCCCAGCCCCAGCATTTT.

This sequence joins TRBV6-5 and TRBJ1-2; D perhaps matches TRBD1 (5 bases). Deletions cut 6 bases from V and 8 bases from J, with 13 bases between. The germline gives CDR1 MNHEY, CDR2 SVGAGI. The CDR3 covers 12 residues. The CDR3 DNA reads TGTGCCAGCAGCCGTCAGGGCCTCGGCTACACCTTC. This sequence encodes CASSRQGLGYTF.

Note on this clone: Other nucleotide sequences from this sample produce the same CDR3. CDR3 in amino acids: CASSSDRGHGYTF. The CDR3 DNA is TGTGCCAGCAGCTCCGACAGGGGCCATGGCTACACCTTC. This chain joins TRBV6-2 or TRBV6-3 and TRBJ1-2; 8 bases align to TRBD1. CDR3 length: 13 residues. Germline trimming cut 6 bases from V and 6 bases from J; bases unmatched to any gene: 6. In germline, CDR1 is MNHEY, CDR2 SVGEGT.

The CDR3, as DNA: TGTGCCAGCAGCCCCCTTAGCAGCTACTATGGCTACACCTTC. Its translation is CASSPLSSYYGYTF. The chain couples TRBV3-1 (or the pseudogene TRBV3-2) to TRBJ1-2; D remains unclear. In germline, CDR1 is LGHDT, CDR2 YNNKEL (reference sequence). This CDR3 contains 14 residues. V was trimmed by 4 bases and J by 3 bases, leaving 12 bases between them.

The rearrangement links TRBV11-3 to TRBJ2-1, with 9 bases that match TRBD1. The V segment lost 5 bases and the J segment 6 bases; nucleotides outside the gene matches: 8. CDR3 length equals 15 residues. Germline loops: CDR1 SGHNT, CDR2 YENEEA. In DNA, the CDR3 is TGTGCCAGCAGCCCGGGACAGGGCTCTCTCAATGAGCAGTTCTTC. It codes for CASSPGQGSLNEQFF.

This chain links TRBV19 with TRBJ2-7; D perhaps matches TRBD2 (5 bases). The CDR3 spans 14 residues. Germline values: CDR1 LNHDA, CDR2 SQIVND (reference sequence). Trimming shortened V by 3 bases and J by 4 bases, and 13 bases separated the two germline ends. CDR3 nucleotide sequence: TGTGCCAGTAGTATTTCTCAGCGAGGGTACGAGCAGTACTTC. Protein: CASSISQRGYEQYF.

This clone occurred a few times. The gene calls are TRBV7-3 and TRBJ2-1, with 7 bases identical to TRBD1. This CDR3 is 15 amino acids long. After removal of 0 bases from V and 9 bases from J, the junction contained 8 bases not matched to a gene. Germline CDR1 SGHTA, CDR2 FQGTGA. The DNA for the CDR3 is TGTGCCAGCAGCTTAACGCACAGGGGCGGGTCTGAGCAGTTCTTC. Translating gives CASSLTHRGGSEQFF.

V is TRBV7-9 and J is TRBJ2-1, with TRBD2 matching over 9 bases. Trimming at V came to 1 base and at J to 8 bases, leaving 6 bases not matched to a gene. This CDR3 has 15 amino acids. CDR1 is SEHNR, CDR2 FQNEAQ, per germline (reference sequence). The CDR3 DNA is TGTGCCAGCAGCTTAGGGGCGGGAGGGAAAGATGAGCAGTTCTTC. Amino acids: CASSLGAGGKDEQFF.

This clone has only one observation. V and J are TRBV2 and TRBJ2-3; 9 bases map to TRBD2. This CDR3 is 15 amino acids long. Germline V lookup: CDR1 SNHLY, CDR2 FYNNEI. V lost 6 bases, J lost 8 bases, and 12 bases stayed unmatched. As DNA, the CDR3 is TGTGCCAGCAGCAGGACTAGCGTCCCCACCAGTACGCAGTATTTT. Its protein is CASSRTSVPTSTQYF.

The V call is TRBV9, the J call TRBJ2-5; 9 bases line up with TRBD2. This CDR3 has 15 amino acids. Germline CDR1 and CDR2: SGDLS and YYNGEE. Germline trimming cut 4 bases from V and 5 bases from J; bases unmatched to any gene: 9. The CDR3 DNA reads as TGTGCCAGCAGCCCTCAGCGGGAGGTGTGGGAGACCCAGTACTTC. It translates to CASSPQREVWETQYF.